Below are 3 T cell receptor beta chains sequenced from a single sample in a study of blood T cell repertoires in COVID-19. Sequencing used immunoSEQ multiplex PCR; TCRdb keeps in-frame clones, though not all of them. This table holds some 200,000 clones, 80% to 90% found once. The sequenced sample consisted of peripheral blood. The receptor set was obtained from a human donor in a cohort sampled during active COVID-19.

This rearrangement joins TRBV19 to TRBJ1-2; 9 positions agree with TRBD1. V lost 5 bases to trimming and J lost 4 bases; unmatched junction nucleotides: 5. CDR3 length: 14 residues. Germline V gene lookup returns CDR1 LNHDA and CDR2 SQIVND (reference sequence). The CDR3 DNA follows: TGTGCCAGTAGTCCCCAGACAGGGGGCTATGGCTACACCTTC. The encoded protein is CASSPQTGGYGYTF. The variable domain in full, completed from reference TRBV19 and TRBJ1-2, reads DGGITQSPKYLFRKEGQNVTLSCEQNLNHDAMYWYRQDPGQGLRLIYYSQIVNDFQKGDIAEGYSVSREKKESFPLTVTSAQKNPTAFYLCASSPQTGGYGYTFGSGTRLTVV.

The genes are TRBV3-1 (or the pseudogene TRBV3-2) and TRBJ2-1; D not resolved. V was trimmed by 4 bases and J by 8 bases, leaving 9 bases between them. The CDR3 has 12 residues. The germline CDR1 and CDR2 sequences are LGHDT and YNNKEL (reference sequence). CDR3 sequence (DNA): TGTGCCAGCAGCCGAATACTCGATGAGCAGTTCTTC. Protein: CASSRILDEQFF.

The chain joins TRBV9 to TRBJ1-6; D may be TRBD1 (6 bases). Trimming took off 2 bases at V and 5 bases at J, with 8 bases between the two ends. This CDR3 region has 14 residues. The germline V gene encodes CDR1 SGDLS and CDR2 YYNGEE. The CDR3 reads CASSVRTDNSPLHF. CDR3 in DNA: TGTGCCAGCAGCGTCCGGACAGATAATTCACCCCTCCACTTT.